One sample yielded the 23 T cell receptor beta chains listed below, sequenced in a study of blood T cell repertoires in COVID-19. The assay was immunoSEQ multiplex PCR, and TCRdb's table has in-frame clones only and misses some. Of 150,000 to 200,000 clones in the sample, about 80% were seen once. The material sequenced was peripheral blood. These receptors originate from a man aged 55 to 70 with acute or convalescent COVID-19.

The chain has TRBV7-3 and TRBJ1-1; TRBD1 is a possible D gene (6 bases). This CDR3 has 16 residues. V gave up 0 bases and J gave up 4 bases, with 15 bases separating them. CDR1 is SGHTA and CDR2 is FQGTGA in the germline V gene. In DNA, the CDR3 is TGTGCCAGCAGCTTAACTGCGGGGGCTGGGAGCACTGAAGCTTTCTTT. It yields the protein CASSLTAGAGSTEAFF.

The rearrangement joins TRBV28 to TRBJ2-6; D may be TRBD1 (5 bases). V lost 7 bases and J 4 bases, leaving 14 bases between the germline ends. The CDR3 is made up of 15 amino acids. Germline V gene sequence: CDR1 MDHEN, CDR2 SYDVKM. Here the CDR3 reads CASISSGSGANVLTF. As DNA, the CDR3 is TGTGCCAGCATTTCTTCAGGGTCGGGGGCCAACGTCCTGACTTTC.

The chain uses TRBV27 and TRBJ2-5; the D gene is possibly TRBD2 (6 bases). This CDR3 has 15 residues. Trimming stripped 5 bases from V and 0 bases from J, with 13 bases between. CDR1 is MNHEY, CDR2 SMNVEV, per germline (reference sequence). CDR3 in amino acids: CASSTTGRYQETQYF. The CDR3 nucleotides are TGTGCCAGCAGTACGACCGGGAGATACCAAGAGACCCAGTACTTC.

V gene TRBV30 combines with J gene TRBJ2-7; D uncertain. V lost 0 bases and J lost 5, with 11 bases in between. CDR1 is GTSNPN, CDR2 SVGIG, per germline (reference sequence). The CDR3 contains 13 residues. The CDR3 coding sequence is TGTGCCTGGAGTGTAAACCACTATAACGAGCAGTACTTC. Amino acid sequence: CAWSVNHYNEQYF.

This rearrangement joins TRBV9 to TRBJ1-1; TRBD1 matches 8 bases. The junction had 4 bases not matched to a gene; V was cut back by 0 bases and J by 3 bases. CDR3 size: 15 residues. The germline V gene has CDR1 SGDLS and CDR2 YYNGEE. The CDR3 nucleotides are TGTGCCAGCAGCGTAGACCCGGGACAGGACACTGAAGCTTTCTTT. Its protein is CASSVDPGQDTEAFF.

This sequence joins TRBV14 and TRBJ1-2; D not certain. CDR3 length equals 13 residues. The germline gives CDR1 SGHDN, CDR2 FVKESK. Trimming cost V 1 base and J 7 bases, with 10 bases left between them. CDR3 sequence reads: CASSQAPPLGYTF. The CDR3 DNA sequence: TGTGCCAGCAGCCAAGCCCCCCCACTTGGCTACACCTTC.

V usage is TRBV18 and J usage is TRBJ1-1; D remains ambiguous. Germline V gene data show CDR1 as KGHSH and CDR2 as LQKENI. Trimming took off 3 bases at V and 4 bases at J, with 12 bases between the two ends. The length of the CDR3 is 14 residues. Written as DNA, the CDR3 is TGTGCCAGCTCACCTCTCGGGGAAAGCACTGAAGCTTTCTTT. The encoded protein is CASSPLGESTEAFF.

This clone has only a few counts. The chain carries TRBV5-4 and TRBJ2-7; the D gene is possibly TRBD1 (5 bases). Germline values: CDR1 SGHNT, CDR2 YYREEE (reference sequence). The CDR3 totals 15 residues. The V end was cut by 0 bases, the J end by 2 bases, with 12 bases between. In nucleotides, the CDR3 is TGTGCCAGCAGCTTGGATCAGGGTAGGACCTACGAGCAGTACTTC. As protein: CASSLDQGRTYEQYF.

This clone was seen once. A much larger clone lies one base from this, so it may be a read error. The rearrangement links TRBV6-5 to TRBJ2-7; 10 positions agree with TRBD1. There are 13 residues in the CDR3. The J segment lost 5 bases and the V segment lost 8 bases, leaving 6 bases of the junction unmatched. Germline V gene lookup returns CDR1 MNHEY and CDR2 SVGAGI. The CDR3 sequence: CASCRDRGDEQYF. The CDR3, as DNA: TGTGCCAGCTGCCGGGACAGGGGTGACGAGCAGTACTTC.

The J gene is TRBJ2-7, the V gene TRBV2, with 8 nucleotides matching TRBD2. Trimming at V came to 6 bases and at J to 2 bases, leaving 3 bases not matched to a gene. This CDR3 has 13 amino acids. The germline gives CDR1 SNHLY, CDR2 FYNNEI. In nucleotides, the CDR3 is TGTGCCAGCAGGCCGGGACTAGCCTACGAGCAGTACTTC. Protein product: CASRPGLAYEQYF. Variable domain in full (rest from reference TRBV2 and TRBJ2-7): EPEVTQTPSHQVTQMGQEVILRCVPISNHLYFYWYRQILGQKVEFLVSFYNNEISEKSEIFDDQFSVERPDGSNFTLKIRSTKLEDSAMYFCASRPGLAYEQYFGPGTRLTVT.

The chain combines TRBV15 with TRBJ2-1, with D maybe TRBD2 (5 bases). Trimming pared 2 bases from V and 7 bases from J, leaving 15 bases between. There are 15 residues in the CDR3. CDR1 is LNHNV, CDR2 YYDKDF, per germline (reference sequence). CDR3 in DNA: TGTGCCACCAGCAGAAATTTCGAGTCGGGGAATGAGCAGTTCTTC. Its translation is CATSRNFESGNEQFF.

The chain joins TRBV11-3 to TRBJ2-2; TRBD1 matches 9 bases. Germline V gene lookup returns CDR1 SGHNT and CDR2 YENEEA. The CDR3 sequence is 18 residues long. After removal of 5 bases from V and 0 bases from J, the junction contained 10 bases not matched to a gene. Here the CDR3 DNA reads TGTGCCAGCAGCCGGGGGGACAGGGCGAAACCGAACACCGGGGAGCTGTTTTTT. Amino acid sequence: CASSRGDRAKPNTGELFF.

This clone was seen a few times. The chain employs TRBV5-4 and TRBJ1-2; D is uncertain. The CDR3 is made up of 13 amino acids. Trimming cost V 4 bases and J 1 base, with 8 bases left between them. CDR1 and CDR2 (germline): SGHNT, YYREEE (reference sequence). CDR3 residues: CASSLDGNYGYTF. CDR3 DNA: TGTGCCAGCAGCCTGGACGGTAACTATGGCTACACCTTC.

This clone turned up a few times. V and J are TRBV11-2 and TRBJ1-6; possible D gene TRBD1, 6 bases. Germline CDR1 is SGHAT and CDR2 is FQNNGV. The length of the CDR3 is 16 residues. Trimming removed 0 bases at V and 8 bases at J, with 14 bases between. The CDR3 sequence: CASSLELGTSYSPLHF. CDR3 DNA sequence: TGTGCCAGCAGCTTAGAATTGGGGACATCCTATTCACCCCTCCACTTT.

The chain carries TRBV2 and TRBJ1-2, with 9 bases that match TRBD1. CDR1 and CDR2 (germline): SNHLY, FYNNEI. CDR3 length: 14 residues. Trimming cost V 4 bases and J 8 bases; bases outside gene matches: 8. Written as DNA, the CDR3 is TGTGCCAGCAGTGTATCACAGGGGGCGAGAGGCTACACCTTC. This codes for CASSVSQGARGYTF.

V usage is TRBV4-2 and J usage is TRBJ1-3, with D possibly being TRBD1 (5 bases). CDR3 length equals 15 residues. V lost 0 bases to trimming and J lost 0 bases, with 6 bases between them. Per the germline V gene, CDR1 is LGHNA and CDR2 is YNFKEQ. This CDR3 reads CASSQEDNSGNTIYF. The CDR3, as DNA: TGTGCCAGCAGCCAAGAGGACAACTCTGGAAACACCATATATTTT.

V usage is TRBV9 and J usage is TRBJ1-2; the D is unclear. Germline CDR1 is SGDLS and CDR2 is YYNGEE. CDR3 length equals 12 residues. V was pared by 0 bases and J by 11 bases, with 11 bases between. CDR3 region: CASSVVEGRYTF. CDR3 nucleotides: TGTGCCAGCAGCGTAGTAGAGGGAAGATACACCTTC. Together with reference TRBV9 and TRBJ1-2, the CDR3 gives the full variable domain: DSGVTQTPKHLITATGQRVTLRCSPRSGDLSVYWYQQSLDQGLQFLIQYYNGEERAKGNILERFSAQQFPDLHSELNLSSLELGDSALYFCASSVVEGRYTFGSGTRLTVV.

The genes are TRBV4-1 and TRBJ1-2; 9 positions agree with TRBD1. Germline V CDR1 and CDR2: MGHRA, YSYEKL. This CDR3 comprises 16 residues. The junction had 11 bases not matched to a gene; V was cut back by 4 bases and J by 5 bases. As DNA, the CDR3 is TGCGCCAGCAGCCCAACCTCGGACAGGGGCTTTTATGGCTACACCTTC. Residues: CASSPTSDRGFYGYTF.

This chain uses TRBV4-3 with TRBJ2-1; TRBD2 agrees at 7 bases. CDR1 and CDR2 (germline): LGHNA, YSLEER. The ends lost 4 bases at V and 1 base at J; junction bases unmatched: 10. This CDR3 has 17 amino acids. The CDR3 nucleotides are TGCGCCAGCAGCCGCAAGACCGGCGGGGGTTCCTACAATGAGCAGTTCTTC. Protein sequence: CASSRKTGGGSYNEQFF.

The chain couples TRBV4-3 to TRBJ2-3; tentatively, D is TRBD2 (5 bases). The CDR3 is 17 amino acids. Trimming cost V 0 bases and J 1 base, with 14 bases left between them. Per the germline V gene, CDR1 is LGHNA and CDR2 is YSLEER. In DNA form, the CDR3 reads TGCGCCAGCAGCCAAGACCCGACTATCGGACGCACAGATACGCAGTATTTT. It is translated as CASSQDPTIGRTDTQYF.

This CDR3 is CASSAQGAHPETQYF. DNA for the CDR3: TGCGCCAGCAGCGCCCAGGGGGCTCATCCCGAGACCCAGTACTTC. V and J are TRBV5-1 and TRBJ2-5; 8 bases align to TRBD1. The germline V gene has CDR1 SGHRS and CDR2 YFSETQ. V lost 4 bases, J lost 5 bases, and 10 bases stayed unmatched. This CDR3 comprises 15 residues.

V and J are TRBV6-2 or TRBV6-3 and TRBJ2-3; 8 nucleotides agree with TRBD1. This CDR3 has 15 residues. CDR1 is MNHEY and CDR2 is SVGEGT in the germline V gene. Unmatched junction bases numbered 7, after V lost 2 bases and J lost 6 bases. The CDR3 nucleotides read TGTGCCAGCAGTTACCAGGGGGCTAAATCGGATACGCAGTATTTT. It is translated as CASSYQGAKSDTQYF.

This clone was detected a few times. J is TRBJ1-2 and V is TRBV9, with unresolved D. The CDR3 extends over 14 amino acids. Germline loops: CDR1 SGDLS, CDR2 YYNGEE. Trimming took off 6 bases at V and 8 bases at J, with 20 bases between the two ends. CDR3 coding DNA: TGTGCCAGCACCCCCGACACCGGATCGAGCGGCTACACCTTC. Translated, it gives CASTPDTGSSGYTF. Full variable domain (outside the CDR3, taken from reference TRBV9 and TRBJ1-2): DSGVTQTPKHLITATGQRVTLRCSPRSGDLSVYWYQQSLDQGLQFLIQYYNGEERAKGNILERFSAQQFPDLHSELNLSSLELGDSALYFCASTPDTGSSGYTFGSGTRLTVV.